Below, 32 T cell receptor beta chains from the same sample are listed, as sequenced in a study of T cell clonality in common variable immunodeficiency. Regarding the study as a whole: Fewer deletions and N-nucleotide insertions were reportedly seen in common variable immunodeficiency TCR beta sequences.

These receptors' antigens are unknown. Assay used: immunoSEQ multiplex PCR; TCRdb lists only in-frame clones, some missing. Singletons are absent from the sample, which has fewer than 30,000 clones. What was sequenced was peripheral blood mononuclear cells. The origin of the receptors is a human donor with common variable immunodeficiency.

Many counts were recorded for this clone. The sequence runs out 3 residues before the end of the CDR3; the remainder is reconstructed from the germline J gene. The rearrangement joins TRBV20-1 to TRBJ1-1; 7 nucleotides match TRBD1. The ends lost 6 bases at V and 0 bases at J; junction bases unmatched: 7. CDR3 length: 14 amino acids. In germline, CDR1 is DFQATT, CDR2 SNEGSKA (reference sequence). The sequenced part of the CDR3 DNA is TGCAGTGCCTCCCAAACAGGGGTGAACACTGAA. Residues: CSASQTGVNTE. The full CDR3 is CSASQTGVNTEAFF.

This clone came up many times. The CDR3 is cut off 3 residues early in the read; its end comes from the germline J gene. This chain uses TRBV5-6 with TRBJ1-4; D ambiguous. The CDR3 contains 15 residues. From germline, CDR1 is SGHDT and CDR2 YYEEEE. Between the trimmed V and J ends, which lost 0 bases and 0 bases, there was a span of 6 bases. The CDR3 spells CASSLGAATNEKLFF. The sequenced part of the CDR3 DNA is TGTGCCAGCAGCTTGGGTGCGGCAACTAATGAAAAA.

In regard to this clone: The read stops 3 residues short of the end of the CDR3; the missing end is completed from the germline J gene. The chain employs TRBV6-2 or TRBV6-3 and TRBJ2-3; 11 bases align to TRBD2. V was pared by 10 bases and J by 2 bases, with 8 bases of the junction left unmatched. Germline CDR1 MNHEY, CDR2 SVGEGT. CDR3 length: 15 residues. CDR3: CATGGTSGNTDTQYF. The covered CDR3 bases are TGTGCCACCGGGGGGACTAGCGGAAACACAGATACG.

This clone was counted a few times. The CDR3 end lies 3 residues beyond the end of the read and is filled in from the germline J gene. V and J are TRBV2 and TRBJ2-6; 10 nucleotides align to TRBD2. The germline gives CDR1 SNHLY, CDR2 FYNNEI. The V segment lost 6 bases and the J segment 4 bases; nucleotides outside the gene matches: 9. The CDR3 spans 17 residues. CDR3 sequence: CASRWPSGSFGANVLTF. Partial CDR3 DNA: TGTGCCAGCAGATGGCCTAGCGGGAGTTTCGGGGCCAACGTC.

This clone has a count of ten or more. The CDR3 is cut off 3 residues early in the read; its end comes from the germline J gene. This sequence joins TRBV10-3 and TRBJ2-3, with D possibly matching TRBD2 (6 bases). V lost 0 bases and J 1 base, leaving 8 bases between the germline ends. CDR1 is ENHRY and CDR2 is SYGVKD in the germline V gene. The CDR3 has 15 residues. The covered CDR3 bases are TGTGCCATCAGTGAGTCGCTAGCGCGCACAGATACG. Residues: CAISESLARTDT. The whole CDR3 region reads CAISESLARTDTQYF.

At least ten counts were recorded for this clone. The read is 3 residues too short to cover the CDR3 end, so that end is filled in from the germline J gene. The rearrangement joins TRBV10-3 to TRBJ2-5, with 12 bases that match TRBD2. CDR1 ENHRY and CDR2 SYGVKD come from the germline V gene. Trimming at V came to 2 bases and at J to 4 bases, leaving 11 bases not matched to a gene. The CDR3 sequence is 18 residues long. The chain's CDR3 is CAISEMASGRAGGETQYF. The sequenced CDR3 bases are TGTGCCATCAGTGAGATGGCTAGCGGGAGGGCAGGGGGAGAGACC.

On this clone itself: With the read ending 3 residues before the CDR3 end, the germline J gene is used to fill in that end. The chain employs TRBV20-1 and TRBJ2-7; D is ambiguous. Trimming cost V 6 bases and J 6 bases, with 12 bases left between them. Germline V lookup: CDR1 DFQATT, CDR2 SNEGSKA (reference sequence). The CDR3 extends over 11 amino acids. CDR3 loop: CSAQDLREQYF. CDR3 DNA, as far as it was read: TGCAGTGCCCAAGACTTGCGCGAG.

At least ten counts were recorded for this clone. The missing CDR3 end, 3 residues past where the read stops, is filled in from the germline J gene. This sequence joins TRBV19 and TRBJ1-5; 12 bases are a match to TRBD1. V was clipped by 7 bases and J by 3 bases; unmatched bases: 4. The CDR3 is 15 residues long. The V gene's germline CDR1 is LNHDA and CDR2 SQIVND (reference sequence). The CDR3 DNA, read in part, is TGTGCCAGTACCTTGGGACAGGGGGCCAATCAGCCC. Translation: CASTLGQGANQP. The full CDR3 protein is CASTLGQGANQPQHF. Drawing the rest from reference TRBV19 and TRBJ1-5, the complete variable domain is DGGITQSPKYLFRKEGQNVTLSCEQNLNHDAMYWYRQDPGQGLRLIYYSQIVNDFQKGDIAEGYSVSREKKESFPLTVTSAQKNPTAFYLCASTLGQGANQPQHFGDGTRLSIL.

CDR3 bases read: TGCAGTGCTGGGTTTCGATCAGGTCGTGCCTACAATGAG. Translating it yields CSAGFRSGRAYNE. The full-length CDR3 reads as CSAGFRSGRAYNEQFF. The chain couples TRBV20-1 to TRBJ2-1; D ambiguous. The read terminates 3 residues ahead of where the CDR3 ends, so the germline J gene completes it. Germline V gene lookup returns CDR1 DFQATT and CDR2 SNEGSKA (reference sequence). CDR3 length: 16 amino acids. Deletions cut 5 bases from V and 2 bases from J, with 19 bases between.

Of note for this clone: The observed sequence ends 3 residues before the CDR3 terminus, with the missing tail filled in from the germline J gene. V gene TRBV6-2 or TRBV6-3 combines with J gene TRBJ1-3; 10 bases align to TRBD1. The CDR3 totals 17 residues. Germline V gene data show CDR1 as MNHEY and CDR2 as SVGEGT. Unmatched junction bases numbered 10, after V lost 6 bases and J lost 2 bases. The CDR3 protein is CASRKGQGPGAGNTIYF. The CDR3 bases that were read are TGTGCCAGCAGAAAGGGACAGGGGCCCGGCGCTGGAAACACC.

This clone was found many times. The part of the CDR3 DNA that was read is TGTGCCAGCTCACCAGCTAGCTCCTACGAG. Its protein is CASSPASSYE. From start to end, the CDR3 is CASSPASSYEQYF. The genes are TRBV18 and TRBJ2-7, with D hard to call. The read falls 3 residues short of the CDR3 end, and the missing part is taken from the germline J gene. With 2 bases removed from V and 0 bases from J, the gap between germline ends came to 5 bases. The CDR3 has 13 amino acids. Germline V gene data show CDR1 as KGHSH and CDR2 as LQKENI.

This clone was seen repeatedly, ten times or more. The CDR3 end falls 3 residues outside the read, so it is completed with the germline J gene. This chain links TRBV14 with TRBJ1-1; D remains ambiguous. This CDR3 contains 17 residues. Trimming left V 1 base short and J 3 bases short, with 18 bases between. From germline, CDR1 is SGHDN and CDR2 FVKESK. The DNA read from the CDR3 is TGTGCCAGCAGCCAAGGCCGCGGAGGCCCAATCCACACTGAA. Amino acids: CASSQGRGGPIHTE. The CDR3 as a whole reads CASSQGRGGPIHTEAFF. Using reference TRBV14 and TRBJ1-1 for the parts outside the CDR3, the full variable domain is EAGVTQFPSHSVIEKGQTVTLRCDPISGHDNLYWYRRVMGKEIKFLLHFVKESKQDESGMPNNRFLAERTGGTYSTLKVQPAELEDSGVYFCASSQGRGGPIHTEAFFGQGTRLTVV.

Many counts were recorded for this clone. The CDR3 end lies 3 residues beyond the end of the read and is filled in from the germline J gene. The chain is built from TRBV6-1 and TRBJ2-2; maybe TRBD1 (6 bases). With 2 bases removed from V and 8 bases from J, the gap between germline ends came to 9 bases. Germline CDR1 MNHNS, CDR2 SASEGT. This CDR3 contains 13 residues. Incomplete CDR3 DNA: TGTGCCAGCAGTGAAAGAGGACAGGGGGAG. Translated, it gives CASSERGQGE. The full CDR3 protein is CASSERGQGELFF.

This clone showed up many times. The CDR3 is cut off 3 residues early in the read; its end comes from the germline J gene. This rearrangement joins TRBV5-5 to TRBJ1-2; D not resolved. Germline values: CDR1 SGHKS, CDR2 YYEKEE (reference sequence). The V and J ends lost 1 base and 0 bases respectively, with 10 bases between them. This CDR3 has 15 amino acids. Incomplete CDR3 DNA: TGTGCCAGCAGCTTGAGGGTGGCAGCTAACTATGGC. Protein product: CASSLRVAANYG. The whole CDR3 protein reads CASSLRVAANYGYTF.

Ten or more counts support this clone. From the germline J gene comes the end of the CDR3, since the read stops 3 residues before it. The chain has TRBV7-9 and TRBJ2-5; unclear D gene. The CDR3 extends over 10 amino acids. V lost 8 bases and J lost 3, with 4 bases in between. Germline V gives CDR1 SEHNR, CDR2 FQNEAQ (reference sequence). The sequenced CDR3 bases are TGTGCCAGCGTCGAAGAGACC. Encoded protein: CASVEET. The whole CDR3 sequence reads CASVEETQYF.

There are a few counts of this clone. The read is 3 residues too short to cover the CDR3 end, so that end is filled in from the germline J gene. The V call is TRBV19, the J call TRBJ1-3; the D gene is possibly TRBD1 (6 bases). Per germline, CDR1 LNHDA and CDR2 SQIVND (reference sequence). The CDR3 length is 16 residues. Between the trimmed V and J ends, which lost 7 bases and 3 bases, there was a span of 19 bases. The part of the CDR3 DNA that was read is TGTGCCAGTAAGGACAGCTCCTCAAATATTGGAAACACC. Translating gives CASKDSSSNIGNT. The full-length CDR3 reads as CASKDSSSNIGNTIYF.

This clone was picked up a small number of times. The DNA ends 3 residues before the CDR3 does, and the rest of the CDR3 is filled in from the germline J gene. The J gene is TRBJ2-5, the V gene TRBV10-1, with 7 bases lining up with TRBD2. The CDR3 runs 15 residues. V trimming: 2 bases; J trimming: 2 bases; junction bases outside the gene matches: 5. CDR1 and CDR2 from the germline V gene are WNHNN and SYGVQD (reference sequence). The part of the CDR3 DNA that was read is TGCGCCAGCAGTGAGGCGGGAGCGTTTCAAGAGACC. Translating gives CASSEAGAFQET. The CDR3, in full, reads CASSEAGAFQETQYF.

This clone appeared a few times. With the read ending 3 residues before the CDR3 end, the germline J gene is used to fill in that end. This chain links TRBV5-1 with TRBJ2-5, with TRBD1 as a possible D gene (5 bases). The CDR3 contains 15 residues. The germline V gene encodes CDR1 SGHRS and CDR2 YFSETQ. Trimming took 4 bases from V and 5 from J, leaving 18 bases between them. The CDR3 protein is CASSQGWAGLETQYF. The part of the CDR3 DNA that was read is TGCGCCAGCAGCCAGGGTTGGGCAGGATTGGAGACC.

This clone showed up many times. Sequencing ends 3 residues short of the CDR3 end; the germline J gene provides the rest. This chain uses TRBV7-6 with TRBJ2-1; TRBD1 aligns across 12 bases. The CDR3 consists of 17 residues. V dropped 2 bases and J dropped 4; count of bases not matched to a gene: 6. CDR1 SGHVS and CDR2 FNYEAQ come from the germline V gene. The sequenced part of the CDR3 DNA is TGTGCCAGCAGCTTAAGCGGGACAGGGGGCCGGTACAATGAG. Translated, it gives CASSLSGTGGRYNE. The CDR3 as a whole reads CASSLSGTGGRYNEQFF.

This clone was seen only a few times. The DNA read from the CDR3 is TGCGCCAGCAGCTTGGACGCTAGCGGGAGTTCGACCTACGAG. It codes for CASSLDASGSSTYE. The whole CDR3 reads CASSLDASGSSTYEQYF. The chain links TRBV5-1 to TRBJ2-7, with TRBD2 identical over 10 bases. The read terminates 3 residues before the CDR3 end, so the remaining end is supplied by the germline J gene. The CDR3 length is 17 residues. J was trimmed by 2 bases and V by 0 bases; bases with no gene match: 8. CDR1 is SGHRS and CDR2 is YFSETQ in the germline V gene.

This clone was detected a few times. The missing CDR3 end, 3 residues past where the read stops, is filled in from the germline J gene. This chain uses TRBV7-2 with TRBJ1-2, with TRBD1 matching over 7 bases. The CDR3 consists of 14 residues. The ends lost 1 base at V and 3 bases at J; junction bases unmatched: 2. Germline V CDR1 and CDR2: SGHTA, FQGNSA. The CDR3 reads CASSLGTGDYGYTF. CDR3 DNA (partial): TGTGCCAGCAGCTTAGGGACAGGTGACTATGGC.

This clone came up a few times. The read ends 3 residues shy of where the CDR3 ends; the end is completed using the germline J gene. The chain is built from TRBV19 and TRBJ2-2, with 10 nucleotides matching TRBD2. With 3 bases clipped from V and 2 bases from J, the junction kept 6 bases outside the gene matches. The length of the CDR3 is 17 residues. Germline-derived CDR1 and CDR2 are LNHDA and SQIVND (reference sequence). The CDR3 sequence: CASSIKREGINTGELFF. The sequenced part of the CDR3 DNA is TGTGCCAGTAGTATCAAGCGGGAGGGAATTAACACCGGGGAG.

This clone was detected many times. The read falls 3 residues short of the CDR3 end, and the missing part is taken from the germline J gene. This chain links TRBV30 with TRBJ2-1; 9 positions agree with TRBD2. The CDR3 runs to 15 residues. Looked up from germline, CDR1 is GTSNPN and CDR2 is SVGIG (reference sequence). V gave up 3 bases and J gave up 7 bases; unmatched junction bases: 10. Partial CDR3 DNA: TGTGCCTGGAGCCTCCTCGGCGGGAGGGGGAATGAG. Translating it yields CAWSLLGGRGNE. In full, the CDR3 reads CAWSLLGGRGNEQFF. Looking up the rest from reference TRBV30 and TRBJ2-1 gives the full variable domain: SQTIHQWPATLVQPVGSPLSLECTVEGTSNPNLYWYRQAAGRGLQLLFYSVGIGQISSEVPQNLSASRPQDRQFILSSKKLLLSDSGFYLCAWSLLGGRGNEQFFGPGTRLTVL.

As to this clone: The sequence runs out 3 residues before the end of the CDR3; the remainder is reconstructed from the germline J gene. This chain joins TRBV5-1 and TRBJ1-4; the D gene is possibly TRBD1 (6 bases). The CDR3 sequence is 16 residues long. V dropped 0 bases and J dropped 6 bases, with 15 bases sitting between them. Germline CDR1 and CDR2: SGHRS and YFSETQ. CDR3 DNA (partial): TGCGCCAGCAGCTTGGGGTCCAGGGGCCCGGATGAAAAA. This encodes CASSLGSRGPDEK. The full CDR3 reads CASSLGSRGPDEKLFF.

A note on this clone: The CDR3 end lies 3 residues beyond the end of the read and is filled in from the germline J gene. The rearrangement joins TRBV19 to TRBJ1-5; 9 bases are shared with TRBD1. The CDR3 sequence is 17 residues long. The germline V gene encodes CDR1 LNHDA and CDR2 SQIVND (reference sequence). The trim removed 6 bases at V and 1 base at J, leaving 10 bases unmatched. The CDR3: CASRTQGAQPSNQPQHF. CDR3 bases read: TGTGCCAGTAGAACACAGGGGGCGCAGCCAAGCAATCAGCCC. Variable domain in full (rest from reference TRBV19 and TRBJ1-5): DGGITQSPKYLFRKEGQNVTLSCEQNLNHDAMYWYRQDPGQGLRLIYYSQIVNDFQKGDIAEGYSVSREKKESFPLTVTSAQKNPTAFYLCASRTQGAQPSNQPQHFGDGTRLSIL.

This clone was recorded at least ten times. The sequence runs out 3 residues before the end of the CDR3; the remainder is reconstructed from the germline J gene. J is TRBJ2-6 and V is TRBV20-1; possible D gene TRBD2, 6 bases. In germline, CDR1 is DFQATT, CDR2 SNEGSKA (reference sequence). This CDR3 comprises 14 residues. The V end lost 4 bases, the J end lost 2 bases, and 9 bases lay between the germline ends. CDR3 DNA, as far as it was read: TGCAGTGCTACGCGGGGCCCTGGGGCCAACGTC. This sequence encodes CSATRGPGANV. The whole CDR3 protein reads CSATRGPGANVLTF.

Worth noting for this clone: The read stops 3 residues short of the end of the CDR3; the missing end is completed from the germline J gene. V is TRBV2 and J is TRBJ1-6; a weak D match, TRBD1 (5 bases). The CDR3 length is 15 residues. Trimming left V 1 base short and J 7 bases short, with 11 bases between. CDR1 is SNHLY and CDR2 is FYNNEI in the germline V gene. The CDR3 protein is CASSEVDSENSPLHF. CDR3 DNA (partial): TGTGCCAGCAGTGAAGTCGACAGTGAGAATTCACCC.

This clone was seen a handful of times. The CDR3 end falls 3 residues outside the read, so it is completed with the germline J gene. This chain links TRBV7-9 with TRBJ2-1, with TRBD2 matching 9 bases. V lost 4 bases to trimming and J lost 4 bases; unmatched junction nucleotides: 5. Germline V gene sequence: CDR1 SEHNR, CDR2 FQNEAQ (reference sequence). There are 15 residues in the CDR3. The CDR3 here is CASSYSGSAYNEQFF. The sequenced CDR3 bases are TGTGCCAGCAGCTATAGCGGGAGTGCTTACAATGAG.

This clone appeared many times. The sequence runs out 3 residues before the end of the CDR3; the remainder is reconstructed from the germline J gene. This sequence joins TRBV29-1 and TRBJ2-2; 9 nucleotides line up with TRBD1. V lost 5 bases and J lost 4; bases outside the gene matches: 8. The germline CDR1 and CDR2 sequences are SQVTM and ANQGSEA. The CDR3 is 15 residues long. The CDR3 spells CSVKQGTGPTGELFF. The sequenced part of the CDR3 DNA is TGCAGCGTTAAGCAGGGGACAGGGCCCACCGGGGAG.

By proportion, this clone is medium-sized. From the germline J gene comes the end of the CDR3, since the read stops 3 residues before it. V usage is TRBV6-2 or TRBV6-3 and J usage is TRBJ2-1, with 11 bases aligning to TRBD2. The CDR3 is 15 amino acids. CDR1 MNHEY and CDR2 SVGEGT come from the germline V gene. With 9 bases clipped from V and 7 bases from J, the junction kept 11 bases outside the gene matches. This CDR3 reads CASGSGTSGSNEQFF. CDR3 DNA, as far as it was read: TGTGCCAGTGGGTCCGGGACTAGCGGTTCAAATGAG.

There are a few counts of this clone. The read halts 3 residues ahead of the CDR3 end, with the missing end drawn from the germline J gene. The V gene is TRBV19, the J gene TRBJ1-5, with 9 positions matching TRBD1. Germline loops: CDR1 LNHDA, CDR2 SQIVND (reference sequence). The CDR3 runs 16 residues. Trimming took 3 bases from V and 4 from J; bases not matched to a gene: 7. The CDR3 reads CASSMGWTGVNQPQHF. The CDR3 bases that were read are TGTGCCAGTAGTATGGGCTGGACAGGGGTAAATCAGCCC. Together with reference TRBV19 and TRBJ1-5, the CDR3 gives the full variable domain: DGGITQSPKYLFRKEGQNVTLSCEQNLNHDAMYWYRQDPGQGLRLIYYSQIVNDFQKGDIAEGYSVSREKKESFPLTVTSAQKNPTAFYLCASSMGWTGVNQPQHFGDGTRLSIL.

This clone turned up a few times. The read finishes 3 residues shy of the CDR3 end, and the germline J gene is used to complete it. The chain joins TRBV7-9 to TRBJ2-3, with a tentative D call TRBD1 (5 bases). V lost 5 bases and J 6 bases, leaving 15 bases between the germline ends. Germline V gene lookup returns CDR1 SEHNR and CDR2 FQNEAQ (reference sequence). This CDR3 region has 14 residues. This chain's CDR3 is CASSLDTVVDTQYF. The sequenced CDR3 bases are TGTGCCAGCAGCCTGGACACCGTAGTTGATACG.